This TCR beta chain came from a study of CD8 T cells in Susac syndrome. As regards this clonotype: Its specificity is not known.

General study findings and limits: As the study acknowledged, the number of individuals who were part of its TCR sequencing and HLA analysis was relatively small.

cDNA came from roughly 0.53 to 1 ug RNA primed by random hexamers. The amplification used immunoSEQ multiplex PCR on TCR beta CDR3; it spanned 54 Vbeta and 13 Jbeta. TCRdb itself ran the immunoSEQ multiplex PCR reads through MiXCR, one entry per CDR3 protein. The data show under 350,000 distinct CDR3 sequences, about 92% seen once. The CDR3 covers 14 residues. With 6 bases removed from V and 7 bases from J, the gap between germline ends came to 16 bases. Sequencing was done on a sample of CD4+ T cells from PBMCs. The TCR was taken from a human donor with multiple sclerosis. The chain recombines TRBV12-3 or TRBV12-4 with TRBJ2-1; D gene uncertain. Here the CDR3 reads CASSLAPFMNEQFF. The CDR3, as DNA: TGTGCCAGCAGCCTGGCCCCGTTCATGAATGAGCAGTTCTTC.